The clone carrying this TCR beta chain was seen repeatedly, ten times or more. Its antigen is as yet unknown. This sample is drawn from a study of T-cell reconstitution after alpha-beta-depleted transplantation in children. Trimming removed 5 bases from V and 6 bases from J; junction bases left unmatched: 7. Germline CDR1 is LGHDT and CDR2 is YNNKEL (reference sequence). This CDR3 spans 17 amino acids. Study-level results: Surviving recipient T cells and thymic progenitors produced the high day-60 TCRbeta diversity seen in some patients.

The TCRbeta library was prepared with unique molecular identifiers. TCRdb itself ran the PCR reads through MiXCR, one entry per CDR3 protein. The table has hundreds of thousands of distinct CDR3 sequences, 10% seen once. The sequence was collected from a boy in the first two years of life with acute myeloid leukemia, due to receive a stem cell transplant. This rearrangement joins TRBV3-1 to TRBJ2-2; 15 bases align to TRBD2. The sample was PBMCs, taken before TCRalphabeta/CD19-depleted stem cell transplant. CDR3: CASSTPGLAGGAGELFF. The CDR3 DNA follows: TGTGCCAGCAGCACTCCGGGACTAGCGGGAGGCGCCGGGGAGCTGTTTTTT.